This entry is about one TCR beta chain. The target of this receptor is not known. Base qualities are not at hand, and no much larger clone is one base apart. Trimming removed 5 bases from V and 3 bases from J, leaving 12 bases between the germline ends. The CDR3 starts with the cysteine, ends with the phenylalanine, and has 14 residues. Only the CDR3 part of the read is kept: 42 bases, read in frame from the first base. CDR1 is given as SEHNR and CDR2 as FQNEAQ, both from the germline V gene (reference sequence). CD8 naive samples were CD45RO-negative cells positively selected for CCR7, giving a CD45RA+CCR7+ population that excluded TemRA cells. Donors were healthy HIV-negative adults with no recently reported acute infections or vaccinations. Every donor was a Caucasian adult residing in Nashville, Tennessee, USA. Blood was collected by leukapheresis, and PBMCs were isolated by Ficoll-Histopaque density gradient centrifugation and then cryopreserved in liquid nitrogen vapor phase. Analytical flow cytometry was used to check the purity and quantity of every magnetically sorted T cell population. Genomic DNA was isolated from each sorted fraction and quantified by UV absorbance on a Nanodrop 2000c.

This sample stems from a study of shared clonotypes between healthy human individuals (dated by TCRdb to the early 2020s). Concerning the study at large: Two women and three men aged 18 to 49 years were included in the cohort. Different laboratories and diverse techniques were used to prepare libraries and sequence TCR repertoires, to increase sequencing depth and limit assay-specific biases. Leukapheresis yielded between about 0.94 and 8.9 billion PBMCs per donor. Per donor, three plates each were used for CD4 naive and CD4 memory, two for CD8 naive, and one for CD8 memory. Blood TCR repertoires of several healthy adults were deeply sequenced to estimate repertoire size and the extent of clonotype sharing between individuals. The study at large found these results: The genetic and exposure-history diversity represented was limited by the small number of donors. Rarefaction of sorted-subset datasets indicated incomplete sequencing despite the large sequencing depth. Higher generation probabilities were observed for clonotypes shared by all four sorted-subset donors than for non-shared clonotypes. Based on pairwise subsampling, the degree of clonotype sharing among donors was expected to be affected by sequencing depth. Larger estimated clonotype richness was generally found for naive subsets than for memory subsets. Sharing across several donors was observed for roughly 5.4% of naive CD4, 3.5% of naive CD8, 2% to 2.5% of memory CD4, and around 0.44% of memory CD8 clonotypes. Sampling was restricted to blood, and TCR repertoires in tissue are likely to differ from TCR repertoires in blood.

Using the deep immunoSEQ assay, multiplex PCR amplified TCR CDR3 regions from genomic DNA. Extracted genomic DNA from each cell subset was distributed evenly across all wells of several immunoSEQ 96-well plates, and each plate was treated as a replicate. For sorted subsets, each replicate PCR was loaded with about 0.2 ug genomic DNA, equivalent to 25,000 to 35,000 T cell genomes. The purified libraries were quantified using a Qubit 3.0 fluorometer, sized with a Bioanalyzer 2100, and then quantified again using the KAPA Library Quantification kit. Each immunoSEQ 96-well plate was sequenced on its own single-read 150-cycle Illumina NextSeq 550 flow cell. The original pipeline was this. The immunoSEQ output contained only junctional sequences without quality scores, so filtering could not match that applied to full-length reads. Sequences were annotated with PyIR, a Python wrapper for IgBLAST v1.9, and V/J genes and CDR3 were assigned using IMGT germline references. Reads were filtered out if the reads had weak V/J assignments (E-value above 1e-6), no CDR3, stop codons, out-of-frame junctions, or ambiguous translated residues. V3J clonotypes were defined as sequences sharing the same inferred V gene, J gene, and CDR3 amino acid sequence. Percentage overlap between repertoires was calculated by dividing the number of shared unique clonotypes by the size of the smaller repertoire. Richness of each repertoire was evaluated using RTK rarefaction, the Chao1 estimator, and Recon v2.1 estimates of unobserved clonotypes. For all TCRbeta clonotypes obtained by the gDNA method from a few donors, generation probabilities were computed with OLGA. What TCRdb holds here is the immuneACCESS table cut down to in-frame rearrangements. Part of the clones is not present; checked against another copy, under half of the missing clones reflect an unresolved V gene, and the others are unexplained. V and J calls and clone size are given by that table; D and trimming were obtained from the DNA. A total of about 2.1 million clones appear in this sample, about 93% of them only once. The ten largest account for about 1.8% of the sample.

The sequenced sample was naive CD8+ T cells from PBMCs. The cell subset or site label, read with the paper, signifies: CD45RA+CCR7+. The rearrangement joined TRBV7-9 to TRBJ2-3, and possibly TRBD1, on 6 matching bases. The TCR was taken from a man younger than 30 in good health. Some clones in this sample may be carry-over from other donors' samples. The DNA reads TGTGCCAGCAGCCAGGACAGAGCTACAGATACGCAGTATTTT. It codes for CASSQDRATDTQYF.